These T cell receptor beta chains were read from a single sample in a study of Tregs in tolerant kidney transplant recipients. The repertoire was sequenced with immunoSEQ multiplex PCR; TCRdb's copy has only in-frame clones and lacks some. This table has approximately 90,000 clones, approximately 90% appearing once. Sequencing used CD8+ T cells from blood. These receptors all come from a human donor in good health. Both conserved end residues are part of each CDR3. The order of the fields is V gene, J gene, CDR3 protein.

TRBV4-1	TRBJ2-5	CASSPRDRAQETQYF
TRBV6-5	TRBJ1-2	CASSYGGAVNYGYTF
TRBV4-1	TRBJ1-2	CASSRSDRGPYGYTF
TRBV27	TRBJ1-6	CASSFYRANNSPLHF
TRBV14	TRBJ1-1	CASSQDGLHGWIYTEAFF
TRBV9	TRBJ1-5	CASSVGWGNSNQPQHF
TRBV11-2	TRBJ2-5	CASSPTDRGSWETQYF
TRBV20-1	TRBJ2-7	CSALSYEQYF
TRBV7-8	TRBJ1-1	CASSLGQGGGNTEAFF
TRBV19	TRBJ2-7	CASSAAGTPHGYEQYF
TRBV11-2	TRBJ2-2	CASSLRTGGTGELFF
TRBV7-9	TRBJ1-1	CASRHTLQGFDTEAFF
TRBV5-5	TRBJ1-2	CASSLADGFGGYTF
TRBV27	TRBJ2-6	CASSSPRDGVNSGANVLTF
TRBV4-1	TRBJ1-4	CASRVGEKLFF
TRBV15	TRBJ2-1	CATSRGSRRGNNEQFF
TRBV9	TRBJ2-7	CASSVASERVYEQYF
TRBV5-1	TRBJ2-3	CASSYGVDTQYF
TRBV7-3	TRBJ2-5	CASSPYASAWETQYF
TRBV10-3	TRBJ1-2	CAIRRDLGSYGYTF
TRBV7-6	TRBJ2-5	CASSYLETQYF
TRBV6-5	TRBJ2-3	CASSYSLGSDTQYF
TRBV10-3	TRBJ2-7	CAISESVRTGGSYEQYF
TRBV4-2	TRBJ1-1	CASSQEPNTEAFF
TRBV13	TRBJ2-7	CASSFEGNLSYEQYF
TRBV27	TRBJ2-1	CASSLKIFGGTSYNEQFF
TRBV15	TRBJ2-1	CATSRKSGRAGNEQFF
TRBV6-5	TRBJ1-1	CASSPGATYTEAFF
TRBV11-2	TRBJ2-7	CASSLGTSYEQYF
TRBV2	TRBJ2-7	CASSEAPGLGYEQYF
TRBV19	TRBJ1-2	CASTYSVFGYTF
TRBV19	TRBJ1-2	CASSQTGYYGYTF
TRBV30	TRBJ2-7	CAWTLGQGRDEQYF
TRBV27	TRBJ2-7	CASSSFYEQYF
TRBV5-1	TRBJ1-1	CASSLRAMNTEAFF
TRBV6-6	TRBJ2-7	CASSYSGPEQYF
TRBV6-1	TRBJ1-1	CASSAWPFEAFF
TRBV6-4	TRBJ2-1	CASSDSLQGGYNEQFF
TRBV4-2	TRBJ2-2	CASSQEEWLAGTGELFF
TRBV5-8	TRBJ2-1	CASSFGGTRNEQFF
TRBV6-5	TRBJ1-2	CASSYSGGSGYGYTF
TRBV7-9	TRBJ2-3	CASSVRDRDDHTQYF
TRBV27	TRBJ2-1	CASSFGLGGEQFF
TRBV6-5	TRBJ1-1	CASSYGVDSPSEAFF
TRBV9	TRBJ1-1	CASSVVRDRAGEAFF
TRBV4-1	TRBJ2-7	CASSWRDQFLTGEQYF
TRBV15	TRBJ2-4	CATSRDGREYGLGIQYF
TRBV4-1	TRBJ1-2	CASSQDKTGNLQGNYGYTF
TRBV11-2	TRBJ2-5	CASSFRGGNRQETQYF
TRBV10-3	TRBJ2-7	CAITQAVNYEQYF
TRBV2	TRBJ1-1	CATPRGRWGTEAFF
TRBV2	TRBJ1-1	CASRVIGQGNTEAFF
TRBV4-2	TRBJ1-1	CASSSGRGTEAFF
TRBV11-2	TRBJ2-7	CASSFPNSNSYEQYF
TRBV19	TRBJ2-7	CASSIVGTGAYEQYF
TRBV6-1	TRBJ2-7	CASSATGLYEQYF
TRBV2	TRBJ1-1	CASSVGRGNTEAFF
TRBV27	TRBJ1-1	CASRGQSTEAFF
TRBV6-4	TRBJ2-7	CASSYDPGYEQYF